This is a list of T cell receptor beta chains from one sample in a study of response to subunit inactivated influenza vaccine. TCRdb re-derived calls from the RT-PCR reads in MiXCR, one entry per CDR3 protein. The sample contains more than 700,000 distinct CDR3 sequences, 21% of which appear only once. Sequenced here: PBMCs from blood, sampled around 5 days after vaccination. The source of these receptors is a man aged 45-65 years who received an inactivated influenza vaccine. The CDR3 runs from the conserved cysteine through the conserved F or W. The D gene is left open where the match is weak. Clone size is given for some rows only: seen once, a few or many times, or a class if the clone is expanded.

D	V	J	size	length	CDR3	DNA
NA	TRBV3-1	TRBJ2-1	NA	16	CASSQGSPSHHNEQFF	TGTGCCAGCAGCCAAGGGTCCCCTAGTCACCACAATGAGCAGTTCTTC
NA	TRBV4-2	TRBJ1-1	few	16	CASSQDYQGGNTEAFF	TGTGCCAGCAGCCAAGATTACCAGGGAGGGAACACTGAAGCTTTCTTT
TRBD1	TRBV7-8	TRBJ2-7	few	13	CASSVGQVYEQYF	TGTGCCAGCAGCGTCGGACAGGTTTACGAGCAGTACTTC
NA	TRBV11-2	TRBJ2-3	few	16	CASSLELGGNTDTQYF	TGTGCCAGCAGCTTAGAACTTGGCGGTAACACAGATACGCAGTATTTT
NA	TRBV3-1	TRBJ2-7	NA	18	CASSQSLPVGSGAYEQYF	TGTGCCAGCAGCCAGAGTCTCCCCGTTGGATCAGGGGCCTACGAGCAGTACTTC
NA	TRBV20-1	TRBJ2-1	NA	16	CSATVRGARSYNEQFF	TGCAGTGCTACCGTCCGGGGAGCACGCTCCTACAATGAGCAGTTCTTC
TRBD2	TRBV29-1	TRBJ2-5	few	12	CSHIAGWETQYF	TGCAGCCACATAGCGGGTTGGGAGACCCAGTACTTC
NA	TRBV30	TRBJ1-1	NA	13	CAWAWAQNTEAFF	TGTGCCTGGGCCTGGGCCCAGAACACTGAAGCTTTCTTT
TRBD2	TRBV7-9	TRBJ2-1	NA	15	CASSLASGRVNEQFF	TGTGCCAGCAGCTTAGCGAGCGGGAGGGTCAATGAGCAGTTCTTC
NA	TRBV7-7	TRBJ2-7	many	13	CASSLIPSYEQYF	TGTGCCAGCAGCTTAATCCCCTCCTACGAGCAGTACTTC
TRBD2	TRBV5-1	TRBJ2-7	NA	15	CASSKTSGSSYEQYF	TGCGCCAGCAGTAAGACTAGCGGGAGCTCCTACGAGCAGTACTTC
NA	TRBV29-1	TRBJ1-2	few	12	CSVGPINYGYTF	TGCAGCGTTGGTCCGATTAACTATGGCTACACCTTC
NA	TRBV5-1	TRBJ1-1	many	14	CASSPSRGNTEAFF	TGCGCCAGCAGCCCGAGTAGGGGGAACACTGAAGCTTTCTTT
NA	TRBV4-3	TRBJ2-1	NA	16	CASSQEWQVSYDEQFF	TGCGCCAGCAGCCAAGAATGGCAGGTCTCCTACGATGAGCAGTTCTTC
NA	TRBV4-3	TRBJ2-7	NA	16	CASSHLGAGVMYEQYF	TGCGCCAGCAGCCACCTCGGAGCAGGGGTAATGTACGAGCAGTACTTC
NA	TRBV29-1	TRBJ2-1	NA	12	CSARELYNEQFF	TGCAGCGCCAGAGAGCTCTACAATGAGCAGTTCTTC
NA	TRBV5-5	TRBJ2-1	few	16	CASSLRRQYSYNEQFF	TGTGCCAGCAGCTTGAGACGGCAGTACTCCTACAATGAGCAGTTCTTC
NA	TRBV5-6	TRBJ1-1	NA	13	CASSLMDATEAFF	TGTGCCAGCAGCTTAATGGATGCCACTGAAGCTTTCTTT
NA	TRBV6-1	TRBJ1-5	NA	15	CASSETLRAYQPQHF	TGTGCCAGCAGCGAAACACTTCGGGCTTATCAGCCCCAGCATTTT
NA	TRBV4-2	TRBJ1-4	once	15	CASSQDPGSNEKLFF	TGTGCCAGCAGCCAAGATCCAGGTTCTAATGAAAAACTGTTTTTT
NA	TRBV24-1	TRBJ2-1	NA	13	CATSGIIYNEQFF	TGTGCCACCTCCGGGATAATCTACAATGAGCAGTTCTTC
TRBD2	TRBV12-3/TRBV12-4	TRBJ2-7	few	13	CASSFSGGGEQYF	TGTGCCAGCAGTTTCAGTGGGGGGGGGGAGCAGTACTTC
TRBD2	TRBV9	TRBJ2-1	few	19	CASSAPSGLAGGPSYEQFF	TGTGCCAGCAGCGCTCCATCGGGACTAGCGGGAGGGCCCTCCTATGAGCAGTTCTTC
TRBD1	TRBV5-1	TRBJ1-2	few	15	CASSLDVGTGYGYTF	TGCGCCAGCAGCTTGGATGTTGGGACAGGCTATGGCTACACCTTC
NA	TRBV7-2	TRBJ1-2	NA	14	CASSLAGPYYGYTF	TGTGCCAGCAGCTTGGCAGGGCCGTACTATGGCTACACCTTC
TRBD2	TRBV10-3	TRBJ2-1	NA	17	CAISDRGDGSSYNEQFF	TGTGCCATCAGTGACCGGGGGGATGGGAGCTCCTACAATGAGCAGTTCTTC